The entry that follows covers one T cell receptor (beta chain) sequence. The CDR3 covers 14 residues. Trimming left V 5 bases short and J 7 bases short, with 15 bases between. The germline CDR1 and CDR2 sequences are SGHAT and FQNNGV. This sample is part of a study of blood T cell repertoires in COVID-19. Sequenced by immunoSEQ multiplex PCR; TCRdb stores in-frame clones only, minus some. The sample consists of about 220,000 clones, 88% of them appearing once. This clonotype was sampled from a woman aged 30 to 39 who had recovered from COVID-19. Sequencing was carried out using PBMCs or T cells enriched from blood (not recorded which). The J gene is TRBJ2-1, the V gene TRBV11-2; a weak D match, TRBD2 (5 bases). The CDR3 coding sequence is TGTGCCAGCAGCGCGGGCGTGTCTTCAAATGAGCAGTTCTTC. This gives the protein CASSAGVSSNEQFF.